The present T cell receptor beta chain was sequenced within a study of T cells in Graves' hyperthyroidism and ophthalmopathy. Study in general: At initial diagnosis, before any treatment had begun, peripheral blood was obtained. General study points: Appearing also in blood were most of the thyroid clonotypes expanded above 0.001.

To note about this clonotype: Its antigen is currently unknown.

Germline V gives CDR1 GTSNPN, CDR2 SVGIG (reference sequence). CDR3 size: 13 residues. V shed 7 bases, J shed 4 bases, and the junction held 7 bases outside the gene matches. The hyperthyroidism was newly diagnosed and had lasted under 2 months; the patients were aged 18 to 65. Used for diagnoses were clinical symptoms, serum thyroxine and TRAb, thyroid ultrasound and orbital computed tomography. Amplification of TCR beta CDR3 regions was performed using RNA transcripts as template. HTBI primers were the set used in a first-round RT-PCR of the TCR CDR3. MiXCR, applied by TCRdb to the multiplex PCR reads, yields one record per CDR3 protein. This sample has about 360,000 distinct CDR3 sequences, with approximately 13% found just once.

The genes are TRBV30 and TRBJ2-1, with 7 bases matching TRBD2. This TCR was recovered from a woman aged 18-29 years with Graves' hyperthyroidism. The sequenced material came from blood. CDR3 in DNA: TGTGCCTCCCGGCTAGCGGAATACAATGAGCAGTTCTTC. This encodes CASRLAEYNEQFF.